This paragraph covers one TCR beta chain sequence. Antigen specificity is unknown. CDR1 MNHNY and CDR2 SVGAGI come from the germline V gene (reference sequence). The germline V and J ends were trimmed by 0 bases and 1 base, with 12 bases remaining between them. This CDR3 has 16 amino acids. 13 Jbeta primers and 60 Vbeta primers were used for the PCR. Some clones are missing from TCRdb's copy, which holds only in-frame ones; the method was immunoSEQ multiplex PCR. The sample spans about 79,000 clones; the ten largest clones claim roughly 5%. The record originates from a study of cytomegalovirus exposure and HLA in healthy donors. Broader study findings: It is likely that the observed cluster of highly shared sequence variants was a sequencing artifact.

This clonotype was sampled from a man aged 25 to 40 in good health and CMV-seronegative. Sequenced input: PBMCs. The chain combines TRBV6-6 with TRBJ1-1; tentatively, D is TRBD1 (5 bases). The CDR3 nucleotides are TGTGCCAGCAGTTACTCGATTTCCAGGGAGAACACTGAAGCTTTCTTT. This encodes CASSYSISRENTEAFF.